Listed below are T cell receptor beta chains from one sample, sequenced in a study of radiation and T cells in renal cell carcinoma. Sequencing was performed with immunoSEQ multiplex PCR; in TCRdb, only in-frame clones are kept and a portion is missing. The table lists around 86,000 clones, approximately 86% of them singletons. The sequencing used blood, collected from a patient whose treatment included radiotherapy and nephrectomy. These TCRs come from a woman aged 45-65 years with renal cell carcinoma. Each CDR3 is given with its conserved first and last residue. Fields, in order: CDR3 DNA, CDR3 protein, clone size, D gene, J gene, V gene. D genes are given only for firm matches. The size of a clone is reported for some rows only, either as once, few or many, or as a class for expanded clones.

CDR3nt: TGTGCCAGCAGCTCCGGGACAGGGGGATTATACGAGCAGTACTTC; CDR3aa: CASSSGTGGLYEQYF; abundance: NA; d_gene: TRBD1; j_gene: TRBJ2-7; v_gene: TRBV7-2
CDR3nt: TGTGCCAGCAGTTTGGTAACACTGAACACTGAAGCTTTCTTT; CDR3aa: CASSLVTLNTEAFF; abundance: NA; d_gene: NA; j_gene: TRBJ1-1; v_gene: TRBV28
CDR3nt: TGTGCCAGCAGCTTAGGGACTAGCGGGAGCGGGTCTTACGAGCAGTACTTC; CDR3aa: CASSLGTSGSGSYEQYF; abundance: NA; d_gene: NA; j_gene: TRBJ2-7; v_gene: TRBV12-1
CDR3nt: TGTGCCGTCGAAGGGGGTTCGGGTCAGCCCCAGCATTTT; CDR3aa: CAVEGGSGQPQHF; abundance: NA; d_gene: NA; j_gene: TRBJ1-5; v_gene: TRBV10-3
CDR3nt: TGTGCCAGCAGGGTGGGGGGACTAGCGGGAGGCAACCAAGAGACCCAGTACTTC; CDR3aa: CASRVGGLAGGNQETQYF; abundance: once; d_gene: TRBD2; j_gene: TRBJ2-5; v_gene: TRBV2
CDR3nt: TGTGCCAGCAGTTACTTGGAGGGCAATCAGCCCCAGCATTTT; CDR3aa: CASSYLEGNQPQHF; abundance: NA; d_gene: NA; j_gene: TRBJ1-5; v_gene: TRBV6-6
CDR3nt: TGCGCCAGCAGGGAACTCTTAGAGCAGCCCCAGCATTTT; CDR3aa: CASRELLEQPQHF; abundance: NA; d_gene: NA; j_gene: TRBJ1-5; v_gene: TRBV10-2
CDR3nt: TGTGCCTGGAGTGTCAAGGGAGCCACCGGGGAGCTGTTTTTT; CDR3aa: CAWSVKGATGELFF; abundance: NA; d_gene: NA; j_gene: TRBJ2-2; v_gene: TRBV30
CDR3nt: TGTGCCAGCAGTTTAGAGGGACAGGGATTACAGCCCCAGCATTTT; CDR3aa: CASSLEGQGLQPQHF; abundance: NA; d_gene: TRBD1; j_gene: TRBJ1-5; v_gene: TRBV28
CDR3nt: TGTGCCAGCAGCAAACGAGAATTTCTAGCCAAAAACATTCAGTACTTC; CDR3aa: CASSKREFLAKNIQYF; abundance: NA; d_gene: NA; j_gene: TRBJ2-4; v_gene: TRBV5-6